One and the same sample provided the 28 T cell receptor beta chains below, sequenced in a study of blood T cell repertoires in COVID-19. Measured with immunoSEQ multiplex PCR; TCRdb has only the in-frame clones, and not every one. The table shows 300,000 or so clones, with 86% occurring only once. The specimen was PBMCs or T cells enriched from blood (not recorded which). These receptors were obtained from a woman aged 18-29 years who had recovered from COVID-19.

V usage is TRBV2 and J usage is TRBJ2-2; 10 positions match TRBD2. The germline gives CDR1 SNHLY, CDR2 FYNNEI. CDR3 size: 14 residues. Losses at the gene ends were 7 bases for V and 8 bases for J; bases not matched to a gene: 7. The CDR3 region has the DNA TGTGCCAGCACCCTTGGGACTAGCGCGGGGGAGCTGTTTTTT. Its protein is CASTLGTSAGELFF.

The chain combines TRBV7-9 with TRBJ1-2, with a weak D call TRBD1 (6 bases). The CDR3 has 14 amino acids. V was cut by 3 bases and J by 6 bases, with 14 bases left in between. Per the germline V gene, CDR1 is SEHNR and CDR2 is FQNEAQ (reference sequence). CDR3 loop: CASSFSIYRDGYTF. As DNA, the CDR3 is TGTGCCAGCAGCTTCTCGATCTACAGGGATGGCTACACCTTC.

Written as DNA, the CDR3 is TGTGCCAGCAGCGCCTATGAGATCAAGACCCAGTACTTC. As protein: CASSAYEIKTQYF. The chain has TRBV5-5 and TRBJ2-5; D is uncertain. The germline V gene encodes CDR1 SGHKS and CDR2 YYEKEE (reference sequence). The CDR3 is made up of 13 amino acids. Trimming stripped 4 bases from V and 6 bases from J, with 13 bases between.

This chain links TRBV10-1 with TRBJ2-7; 10 positions match TRBD2. This CDR3 has 15 residues. Germline-derived CDR1 and CDR2 are WNHNN and SYGVQD (reference sequence). The V and J ends lost 0 bases and 7 bases, in that order; junction bases with no gene match: 6. The CDR3 bases are TGCGCCAGCAGTGAGTCGGCAGCGGGAGGGGGGGAGCAGTACTTC. This sequence encodes CASSESAAGGGEQYF.

V and J are TRBV2 and TRBJ2-3; 13 bases match TRBD2. The germline V gene encodes CDR1 SNHLY and CDR2 FYNNEI. The V segment lost 4 bases and the J segment 3 bases; nucleotides outside the gene matches: 7. The CDR3 consists of 17 residues. CDR3 nucleotide sequence: TGTGCCAGCAGTGGTACTAGCGGGAGGGCCTCGACAGATACGCAGTATTTT. Protein product: CASSGTSGRASTDTQYF.

The rearrangement joins TRBV7-9 to TRBJ2-7, with TRBD2 matching over 12 bases. V shed 4 bases and J 5 bases; nucleotides not matched to a gene: 9. This CDR3 has 16 amino acids. Germline V gene lookup returns CDR1 SEHNR and CDR2 FQNEAQ (reference sequence). The CDR3: CASSSHLLAGGDEQYF. CDR3 in DNA: TGTGCCAGCAGCTCCCACCTACTAGCGGGAGGCGACGAGCAGTACTTC.

The chain links TRBV11-1 to TRBJ1-1; 10 nucleotides align to TRBD1. Germline assignment: CDR1 SGHAT and CDR2 FQDESV (reference sequence). The CDR3 is 16 residues long. Trimming removed 5 bases from V and 4 bases from J; junction bases left unmatched: 10. In DNA form, the CDR3 reads TGTGCCAGCAGCGCTAAAATAAGGACAGGGGGCACTGAAGCTTTCTTT. This encodes CASSAKIRTGGTEAFF.

The rearrangement links TRBV18 to TRBJ2-2; D is possibly TRBD1 (6 bases). Germline V CDR1 and CDR2: KGHSH, LQKENI. The CDR3 extends over 16 amino acids. Trimming stripped 4 bases from V and 1 base from J, with 13 bases between. The CDR3 loop reads CASSLTQGQNTGELFF. The DNA for the CDR3 is TGTGCCAGCTCACTCACACAGGGTCAGAACACCGGGGAGCTGTTTTTT.

The genes are TRBV4-1 and TRBJ2-5; 10 bases fit TRBD2. V was pared by 5 bases and J by 4 bases, with 7 bases of the junction left unmatched. This CDR3 has 15 amino acids. Germline lookup yields CDR1 MGHRA and CDR2 YSYEKL. The CDR3 spells CASSFLAGGAETQYF. CDR3 DNA: TGCGCCAGCAGCTTTTTAGCGGGAGGCGCAGAGACCCAGTACTTC.

The chain uses TRBV5-1 and TRBJ1-5; D is unresolved. The V and J ends lost 3 bases and 2 bases respectively, with 12 bases between them. The CDR3 sequence is 15 residues long. Per the germline V gene, CDR1 is SGHRS and CDR2 is YFSETQ. This CDR3 is CASSSGGMGNQPQHF. The CDR3 bases are TGCGCCAGCAGCTCAGGAGGGATGGGCAATCAGCCCCAGCATTTT.

V and J are TRBV9 and TRBJ2-7; a weak D match, TRBD1 (6 bases). Deletions cut 0 bases from V and 7 bases from J, with 17 bases between. CDR1 is SGDLS, CDR2 YYNGEE, per germline. The CDR3 is 15 amino acids. The CDR3 DNA is TGTGCCAGCAGCGTAGAAGCTGACAGGAGCCGGGAGCAGTACTTC. It codes for CASSVEADRSREQYF.

In this sample, this clone turned up once. This rearrangement joins TRBV3-1 (or the pseudogene TRBV3-2) to TRBJ2-1; 7 nucleotides agree with TRBD1. The CDR3 covers 14 residues. Germline CDR1 is LGHDT and CDR2 is YNNKEL (reference sequence). The V segment lost 4 bases and the J segment 1 base; nucleotides outside the gene matches: 1. CDR3 sequence (DNA): TGTGCCAGCAGCCGACAGGGATCCTACAATGAGCAGTTCTTC. This translates into CASSRQGSYNEQFF.

This chain joins TRBV2 and TRBJ1-5, with 7 positions matching TRBD1. The CDR3 is made up of 14 amino acids. Germline lookup yields CDR1 SNHLY and CDR2 FYNNEI. J was trimmed by 4 bases and V by 8 bases; bases with no gene match: 8. The CDR3 region is CASARRGQNQPQHF. CDR3 nucleotides: TGTGCCAGCGCCAGGAGGGGGCAGAATCAGCCCCAGCATTTT.

The V call is TRBV12-5, the J call TRBJ1-4; perhaps TRBD1 as D (6 bases). Germline V lookup: CDR1 LGHNT, CDR2 FRNRAP. V lost 3 bases, J lost 4 bases, and 12 bases lay in between. This CDR3 is built from 15 residues. The CDR3 bases are TGTGCTAGTGGTTTACCAGGACAGTTTAATGAAAAACTGTTTTTT. As protein: CASGLPGQFNEKLFF. Full variable domain (outside the CDR3, taken from reference TRBV12-5 and TRBJ1-4): DARVTQTPRHKVTEMGQEVTMRCQPILGHNTVFWYRQTMMQGLELLAYFRNRAPLDDSGMPKDRFSAEMPDATLATLKIQPSEPRDSAVYFCASGLPGQFNEKLFFGSGTQLSVL.

This clone was counted only a few times. The gene calls are TRBV6-5 and TRBJ2-1; TRBD2 might be the D (6 bases). CDR1 MNHEY and CDR2 SVGAGI come from the germline V gene. V was trimmed by 0 bases and J by 13 bases, leaving 10 bases between them. CDR3 length: 12 amino acids. The DNA for the CDR3 is TGTGCCAGCAGTTACTCGGAGGGGTCTCAGTTCTTC. This sequence encodes CASSYSEGSQFF.

For the CDR3, the DNA is TGCGCCAGCAGCCGCCGGGACACCCTAAGCCCTAGCTCCTACAATGAGCAGTTCTTC. Translation gives CASSRRDTLSPSSYNEQFF. The rearrangement joins TRBV5-1 to TRBJ2-1, with D possibly TRBD1 on 6 matching bases. V was trimmed by 4 bases and J by 0 bases, leaving 23 bases between them. This CDR3 has 19 residues. Germline V lookup: CDR1 SGHRS, CDR2 YFSETQ.

As for this clone: The same CDR3 can be traced to other DNA sequences in this sample. The gene calls are TRBV9 and TRBJ2-1, with a possible D match to TRBD2 (6 bases). Trimming left V 0 bases short and J 2 bases short, with 9 bases between. From germline, CDR1 is SGDLS and CDR2 YYNGEE. The CDR3 runs to 15 residues. CDR3 in DNA: TGTGCCAGCAGCGTAGGGGGCGGGGCCTACAATGAGCAGTTCTTC. The encoded protein is CASSVGGGAYNEQFF.

The V call is TRBV3-1 (or the pseudogene TRBV3-2), the J call TRBJ1-1; D is perhaps TRBD1 (5 bases). Trimming took off 6 bases at V and 2 bases at J, with 13 bases between the two ends. This CDR3 spans 14 amino acids. From germline, CDR1 is LGHDT and CDR2 YNNKEL (reference sequence). The CDR3 nucleotides read TGTGCCAGCAGGCCGCGGGACTTAAACACTGAAGCTTTCTTT. Protein product: CASRPRDLNTEAFF.

This clone appeared a single time. The CDR3 region is CASSQTGQNNSPLHF. For the CDR3, the DNA is TGTGCCAGCTCACAGACGGGACAGAATAATTCACCCCTCCACTTT. J is TRBJ1-6 and V is TRBV18; 7 bases match TRBD1. Germline CDR1 and CDR2: KGHSH and LQKENI. J gave up 5 bases and V 4 bases, and 5 bases lay outside the gene matches. This CDR3 region has 15 residues.

The chain carries TRBV27 and TRBJ1-4; D is unresolved. V was cut by 8 bases and J by 7 bases, with 17 bases left in between. The CDR3 contains 14 residues. Germline assignment: CDR1 MNHEY and CDR2 SMNVEV (reference sequence). CDR3 sequence: CASPGGQDGEKLFF. For the CDR3, the DNA is TGTGCCAGCCCCGGCGGGCAGGATGGTGAAAAACTGTTTTTT.

V and J are TRBV28 and TRBJ1-5, with TRBD1 as a possible D gene (6 bases). The CDR3 has 15 residues. Per germline, CDR1 MDHEN and CDR2 SYDVKM. V lost 3 bases and J lost 3, with 12 bases in between. The CDR3 loop is CASSFGDRHNQPQHF. The CDR3 bases are TGTGCCAGCAGTTTTGGAGACAGGCACAATCAGCCCCAGCATTTT.

The CDR3 nucleotides are TGTGCCAGCAGCCTGGACAGTGCAACTAATGAAAAACTGTTTTTT. It yields the protein CASSLDSATNEKLFF. This chain uses TRBV28 with TRBJ1-4; possible D gene TRBD1, 6 bases. This CDR3 comprises 15 residues. Trimming left V 6 bases short and J 0 bases short, with 11 bases between. Germline V gene sequence: CDR1 MDHEN, CDR2 SYDVKM.

This sequence joins TRBV6-6 and TRBJ1-4; 10 positions match TRBD1. This CDR3 is 13 amino acids long. Germline CDR1 and CDR2: MNHNY and SVGAGI (reference sequence). J was trimmed by 8 bases and V by 8 bases; bases with no gene match: 5. The CDR3 here is CASGGTGAEKLFF. The CDR3 nucleotides read TGTGCCAGCGGGGGGACAGGGGCCGAAAAACTGTTTTTT.

The CDR3 sequence is CASSPTANTEAFF. CDR3 DNA sequence: TGTGCCAGCTCGCCGACAGCGAACACTGAAGCTTTCTTT. This chain links TRBV18 with TRBJ1-1, with D maybe TRBD1 (5 bases). The CDR3 runs 13 residues. Germline V gives CDR1 KGHSH, CDR2 LQKENI. V lost 6 bases and J lost 1, with 9 bases in between.

The chain joins TRBV28 to TRBJ1-2; D possibly corresponds to TRBD1 (6 bases). CDR1 MDHEN and CDR2 SYDVKM come from the germline V gene. Trimming took off 1 base at V and 12 bases at J, with 21 bases between the two ends. CDR3 size: 15 residues. CDR3: CASSLSGRGPMWNTF. The DNA for the CDR3 is TGTGCCAGCAGTTTATCCGGCAGGGGACCTATGTGGAACACCTTC.

This chain uses TRBV20-1 with TRBJ1-1; maybe TRBD1 (6 bases). The CDR3 length is 15 residues. Germline V gene data show CDR1 as DFQATT and CDR2 as SNEGSKA (reference sequence). Deletions cut 3 bases from V and 6 bases from J, with 20 bases between. The CDR3 loop is CSASGEGQGRAEAFF. The CDR3 region has the DNA TGCAGTGCTAGTGGGGAAGGGCAGGGGAGGGCTGAAGCTTTCTTT.

The V gene is TRBV3-1 (or the pseudogene TRBV3-2), the J gene TRBJ2-3, with 12 bases identical to TRBD2. Germline loops: CDR1 LGHDT, CDR2 YNNKEL (reference sequence). The V and J ends lost 1 base and 2 bases, in that order; junction bases with no gene match: 1. This CDR3 is 16 amino acids long. For the CDR3, the DNA is TGTGCCAGCAGCCAAGCTAGCGGGAGGGCCACAGATACGCAGTATTTT. It is translated as CASSQASGRATDTQYF.

The rearrangement joins TRBV28 to TRBJ1-2; D might be TRBD1 (6 bases). The germline CDR1 and CDR2 sequences are MDHEN and SYDVKM. Trimming cost V 9 bases and J 2 bases, with 10 bases left between them. CDR3 length: 12 amino acids. The chain's CDR3 is CASADRNYGYTF. DNA of the CDR3: TGTGCCAGTGCAGACAGGAACTATGGCTACACCTTC.